These 17 T cell receptor beta chains share one sample of origin, sequenced in a study of blood T cell repertoires in COVID-19. The method was immunoSEQ multiplex PCR; TCRdb's version includes in-frame clones alone and lacks a portion of them. The top ten hold roughly 14% of the sample, which has roughly 200,000 clones, 70% to 85% seen once. Sequencing was carried out using peripheral blood. These receptors came from a man aged 50 or older who had recovered from COVID-19.

This chain uses TRBV14 with TRBJ1-6; D not certain. There are 16 residues in the CDR3. V lost 1 base and J 0 bases, leaving 7 bases between the germline ends. Germline values: CDR1 SGHDN, CDR2 FVKESK. CDR3 in DNA: TGTGCCAGCAGCCAAGGGCCCAGCTCCTATAATTCACCCCTCCACTTT. Protein product: CASSQGPSSYNSPLHF.

The J gene is TRBJ2-4, the V gene TRBV15; 8 bases map to TRBD1. Germline V gene data show CDR1 as LNHNV and CDR2 as YYDKDF (reference sequence). Germline trimming cut 5 bases from V and 3 bases from J; bases unmatched to any gene: 9. The CDR3 runs 16 residues. The CDR3 DNA follows: TGTGCCACCAGCTCTACAGGGGGATATGGCAAAAACATTCAGTACTTC. Its protein is CATSSTGGYGKNIQYF.

The genes are TRBV27 and TRBJ1-2; TRBD1 aligns across 8 bases. Germline trimming cut 5 bases from V and 4 bases from J; bases unmatched to any gene: 9. The germline V gene encodes CDR1 MNHEY and CDR2 SMNVEV (reference sequence). This CDR3 has 15 amino acids. CDR3 in amino acids: CASSTGTGEIYGYTF. The CDR3 DNA is TGTGCCAGCAGTACGGGGACAGGTGAGATCTATGGCTACACCTTC.

This clone has a single count. The chain links TRBV28 to TRBJ2-7; D is undetermined. The CDR3 totals 12 residues. The germline V gene has CDR1 MDHEN and CDR2 SYDVKM. Trimming pared 3 bases from V and 3 bases from J, leaving 6 bases between. Written as DNA, the CDR3 is TGTGCCAGCAGTTTGCCTAACTACGAGCAGTACTTC. It translates to CASSLPNYEQYF.

The rearrangement uses TRBV5-6 and TRBJ2-1, with D hard to call. This CDR3 has 14 residues. Trimming took off 3 bases at V and 6 bases at J, with 13 bases between the two ends. Germline V gene sequence: CDR1 SGHDT, CDR2 YYEEEE. CDR3 amino acids: CASSYSSSFNEQFF. DNA for the CDR3: TGTGCCAGCAGCTACTCGTCGAGCTTCAATGAGCAGTTCTTC.

This clone was counted between two and nine times. V usage is TRBV10-3 and J usage is TRBJ2-5, with TRBD1 as a possible D gene (5 bases). The CDR3 has 14 residues. Per germline, CDR1 ENHRY and CDR2 SYGVKD. Trimming removed 0 bases at V and 5 bases at J, with 10 bases between. Here the CDR3 reads CAISESGQGETQYF. CDR3 nucleotides: TGTGCCATCAGTGAGTCAGGACAAGGGGAGACCCAGTACTTC.

This clone appeared a few times. The genes are TRBV6-5 and TRBJ2-2; 14 bases map to TRBD2. This CDR3 contains 16 residues. Germline V CDR1 and CDR2: MNHEY, SVGAGI. V lost 4 bases and J lost 6; bases outside the gene matches: 4. CDR3 loop: CASSSPTSGRAGELFF. The CDR3 region has the DNA TGTGCCAGCAGTTCCCCGACTAGCGGGAGGGCCGGGGAGCTGTTTTTT.

On this clone: Other DNA variants within this sample encode the same CDR3. The chain has TRBV9 and TRBJ2-1; D is uncertain. In germline, CDR1 is SGDLS, CDR2 YYNGEE. The V end lost 4 bases, the J end lost 5 bases, and 10 bases lay between the germline ends. There are 13 residues in the CDR3. CDR3 region: CASSPGSNNEQFF. The DNA for the CDR3 is TGTGCCAGCAGCCCCGGGTCCAACAATGAGCAGTTCTTC.

The chain recombines TRBV7-9 with TRBJ2-7; 10 nucleotides line up with TRBD1. Losses at the gene ends were 4 bases for V and 6 bases for J; bases not matched to a gene: 6. CDR3 length equals 14 residues. Germline loops: CDR1 SEHNR, CDR2 FQNEAQ (reference sequence). CDR3 sequence (DNA): TGTGCCAGCAGCTCGGGACAGGGGAGAGCCGAGCAGTACTTC. Protein: CASSSGQGRAEQYF.

The chain is built from TRBV18 and TRBJ2-1; 10 bases map to TRBD2. The V and J ends lost 4 bases and 9 bases, in that order; junction bases with no gene match: 9. The germline V gene encodes CDR1 KGHSH and CDR2 LQKENI. The CDR3 is made up of 15 amino acids. The CDR3: CASSLQREGQGEQFF. CDR3 nucleotide sequence: TGTGCCAGCTCACTCCAGCGGGAGGGCCAGGGTGAGCAGTTCTTC. Full variable domain (outside the CDR3, taken from reference TRBV18 and TRBJ2-1): NAGVMQNPRHLVRRRGQEARLRCSPMKGHSHVYWYRQLPEEGLKFMVYLQKENIIDESGMPKERFSAEFPKEGPSILRIQQVVRGDSAAYFCASSLQREGQGEQFFGPGTRLTVL.

V usage is TRBV6-5 and J usage is TRBJ1-5; 7 nucleotides match TRBD1. V gave up 6 bases and J gave up 4 bases; unmatched junction bases: 6. There are 14 residues in the CDR3. Germline loops: CDR1 MNHEY, CDR2 SVGAGI. CDR3 sequence (DNA): TGTGCCAGCAGGGGTCGGACAGGTAATCAGCCCCAGCATTTT. Protein product: CASRGRTGNQPQHF.

V and J are TRBV4-2 and TRBJ1-5; D remains ambiguous. V was trimmed by 0 bases and J by 0 bases, leaving 15 bases between them. This CDR3 comprises 18 residues. Germline V gives CDR1 LGHNA, CDR2 YNFKEQ. The CDR3 here is CASSQDAAGPHSNQPQHF. The CDR3 region has the DNA TGTGCCAGCAGCCAAGATGCCGCCGGTCCCCATAGCAATCAGCCCCAGCATTTT.

This sequence joins TRBV7-8 and TRBJ1-1, with 7 nucleotides matching TRBD1. V shed 5 bases, J shed 2 bases, and the junction held 11 bases outside the gene matches. The CDR3 is 16 residues long. The germline V gene has CDR1 SGHVS and CDR2 FQNEAQ. This CDR3 reads CASSREGTGANTEAFF. The DNA for the CDR3 is TGTGCCAGCAGCCGAGAAGGAACAGGGGCCAACACTGAAGCTTTCTTT.

This clone was seen a handful of times. The chain links TRBV6-6 to TRBJ2-1; 10 bases align to TRBD2. With 7 bases clipped from V and 8 bases from J, the junction kept 14 bases outside the gene matches. Per germline, CDR1 MNHNY and CDR2 SVGAGI (reference sequence). The CDR3 is 16 amino acids. DNA for the CDR3: TGTGCCAGCAACGTACGGGAGCGGGAGGGGGGACATGAGCAGTTCTTC. This sequence encodes CASNVREREGGHEQFF.

This rearrangement joins TRBV18 to TRBJ1-2; D call uncertain. Germline-derived CDR1 and CDR2 are KGHSH and LQKENI. V was clipped by 1 base and J by 7 bases, with 19 bases between them. The CDR3 is made up of 16 amino acids. CDR3 residues: CASSPRSRQEKGGYTF. As DNA, the CDR3 is TGTGCCAGCTCACCACGATCACGACAAGAGAAAGGTGGCTACACCTTC.

V and J are TRBV27 and TRBJ2-1; weak D call: TRBD2 (6 bases). The CDR3 loop spans 14 amino acids. Germline V lookup: CDR1 MNHEY, CDR2 SMNVEV (reference sequence). The V and J ends lost 4 bases and 6 bases respectively, with 13 bases between them. The CDR3 spells CASSSRERRNEQFF. CDR3 nucleotide sequence: TGTGCCAGCAGTTCACGGGAGAGGCGCAATGAGCAGTTCTTC.

This rearrangement joins TRBV3-1 (or the pseudogene TRBV3-2) to TRBJ1-1; 11 bases fit TRBD1. Germline CDR1 is LGHDT and CDR2 is YNNKEL (reference sequence). The CDR3 totals 14 residues. The J segment lost 10 bases and the V segment lost 0 bases, leaving 4 bases of the junction unmatched. The CDR3 region is CASSQDIGTGGAFF. CDR3 sequence (DNA): TGTGCCAGCAGCCAAGATATAGGGACAGGGGGAGCTTTCTTT.